The 16 T cell receptor beta chains given below trace back to one sample, sequenced in a study of identical twins. MiXCR was run by TCRdb on the 5' RACE reads, yielding one entry per CDR3 protein. The sample holds hundreds of thousands of distinct CDR3 sequences, roughly 20% seen once. In addition, the sample was reused for a study of T cells expressing NK-cell markers.

The specimen sequenced was PBMCs. These receptors originate from a woman aged 18-29 years in good health.

The table lists this clonotype with many counts. The rearrangement links TRBV6-4 to TRBJ1-2; a possible D gene is TRBD1 (5 bases). Trimming left V 2 bases short and J 7 bases short, with 20 bases between. CDR3 length equals 16 residues. The germline V gene has CDR1 MRHNA and CDR2 SNTAGT. This CDR3 reads CASSDEPTGGFGGYTF. CDR3 nucleotides: TGTGCCAGCAGTGACGAACCAACGGGGGGTTTTGGTGGCTACACCTTC.

Ten or more counts support this clonotype. This rearrangement joins TRBV20-1 to TRBJ2-5; 9 positions agree with TRBD1. Germline V gene lookup returns CDR1 DFQATT and CDR2 SNEGSKA (reference sequence). This CDR3 has 12 amino acids. The CDR3 is CSARTGAETQYF. DNA of the CDR3: TGCAGCGCCAGGACAGGGGCAGAGACCCAGTACTTC.

Only a few counts were recorded for this clonotype. This chain uses TRBV25-1 with TRBJ1-2; no clear D gene. CDR3 length equals 13 residues. V was shortened by 0 bases and J by 4 bases, with 6 bases between the two germline ends. The V gene's germline CDR1 is MGHDK and CDR2 SYGVNS. Here the CDR3 reads CASSEYESYGYTF. CDR3 DNA: TGTGCCAGCAGTGAATATGAATCCTATGGCTACACCTTC.

The CDR3 spells CASSVESGFYEQYF. In nucleotides, the CDR3 is TGTGCCAGCAGCGTAGAGTCAGGTTTTTACGAGCAGTACTTC. The rearrangement uses TRBV9 and TRBJ2-7; D remains unclear. The V end was cut by 0 bases, the J end by 4 bases, with 11 bases between. Germline CDR1 SGDLS, CDR2 YYNGEE. The CDR3 is made up of 14 amino acids.

This clonotype was seen many times. V is TRBV7-2 and J is TRBJ1-4; TRBD1 aligns across 7 bases. The CDR3 length is 14 residues. CDR1 and CDR2 (germline): SGHTA, FQGNSA. V lost 7 bases and J lost 5; bases outside the gene matches: 7. The CDR3 is CASTDGTANEKLFF. The DNA of the CDR3 is TGTGCCAGCACTGACGGGACAGCGAATGAAAAACTGTTTTTT. Complete variable domain (other parts from reference TRBV7-2 and TRBJ1-4): GAGVSQSPSNKVTEKGKDVELRCDPISGHTALYWYRQSLGQGLEFLIYFQGNSAPDKSGLPSDRFSAERTGGSVSTLTIQRTQQEDSAVYLCASTDGTANEKLFFGSGTQLSVL.

V and J are TRBV7-6 and TRBJ2-7; 8 nucleotides match TRBD1. The junction had 11 bases not matched to a gene; V was cut back by 4 bases and J by 9 bases. The length of the CDR3 is 14 residues. Germline-derived CDR1 and CDR2 are SGHVS and FNYEAQ. The CDR3 DNA is TGTGCCAGCAGCTACCGGGACAGGCGGGCGGGGCAGTACTTC. Translated, it gives CASSYRDRRAGQYF.

V gene TRBV7-2 combines with J gene TRBJ1-2, with 7 bases aligning to TRBD1. Germline loops: CDR1 SGHTA, CDR2 FQGNSA. The CDR3 runs 17 residues. Unmatched junction bases numbered 16, after V lost 6 bases and J lost 3 bases. The CDR3, as DNA: TGTGCCAGCAGTGTCGGACAGGTCATTAAAAGGGACTATGGCTACACCTTC. It specifies CASSVGQVIKRDYGYTF.

As to this clonotype: Relative to the germline gene, one junction end is altered; a read error may explain this. This sequence joins TRBV3-1 and TRBJ2-3, with 11 bases lining up with TRBD2. Per germline, CDR1 LGHDT and CDR2 YNNKEL (reference sequence). The CDR3 is 19 residues long. As DNA, the CDR3 is TGTGCCTGCAGTTTATATGGGACTAGCGGATTATACCGCACAGATACGCAGTATTTT. Translated, it gives CACSLYGTSGLYRTDTQYF.

The V and J genes are TRBV10-3 and TRBJ2-6; no firm D call. This CDR3 is built from 15 residues. The germline V and J ends were trimmed by 10 bases and 0 bases, with 13 bases remaining between them. The germline CDR1 and CDR2 sequences are ENHRY and SYGVKD. CDR3 DNA sequence: TGTGCCAGAAAGGACCCCACCTCTGGGGCCAACGTCCTGACTTTC. Protein: CARKDPTSGANVLTF.

The rearrangement uses TRBV20-1 and TRBJ2-1, with 11 bases that match TRBD2. This CDR3 has 12 residues. Germline CDR1 and CDR2: DFQATT and SNEGSKA (reference sequence). V lost 8 bases, J lost 12 bases, and 9 bases stayed unmatched. Here the CDR3 DNA reads TGCAGTACGATGGGGACTAGCGGATGGCAGTTCTTC. Its protein product is CSTMGTSGWQFF.

The genes are TRBV27 and TRBJ2-6; possibly TRBD1 for D (5 bases). Trimming stripped 3 bases from V and 3 bases from J, with 18 bases between. The CDR3 has 18 residues. The germline gives CDR1 MNHEY, CDR2 SMNVEV (reference sequence). CDR3 region: CASSFARALIIGANVLTF. The CDR3 nucleotides read TGTGCCAGCAGTTTTGCCAGGGCTTTAATTATTGGGGCCAACGTCCTGACTTTC.

There are a few counts of this clonotype. The V gene is TRBV6-2 or TRBV6-3, the J gene TRBJ2-1, with TRBD2 matching over 7 bases. In germline, CDR1 is MNHEY, CDR2 SVGEGT. With V trimmed by 11 bases and J by 4 bases, 14 bases remained unmatched. The CDR3 spans 15 residues. Here the CDR3 DNA reads TGTGCCGTCAGAAGGGTTCCAGCGGGATACAATGAGCAGTTCTTC. This translates into CAVRRVPAGYNEQFF.

This clonotype was picked up a small number of times. Compared with germline, one end of the junction differs, possibly owing to a read error. The V gene is TRBV6-2 or TRBV6-3, the J gene TRBJ2-7; D call uncertain. The germline V gene encodes CDR1 MNHEY and CDR2 SVGEGT. The CDR3 consists of 11 residues. CDR3 residues: CASSYSKDLHF. CDR3 DNA: TGTGCCAGCAGTTACTCGAAGGACCTCCACTTC.

This clonotype was found a few times. The chain joins TRBV6-4 to TRBJ1-1; D gene ambiguous. This CDR3 is 13 amino acids long. Germline assignment: CDR1 MRHNA and CDR2 SNTAGT. Trimming shortened V by 3 bases and J by 6 bases, and 11 bases separated the two germline ends. This CDR3 is CASSENVWSEAFF. DNA of the CDR3: TGTGCCAGCAGTGAAAATGTATGGTCTGAAGCTTTCTTT.

This clonotype was picked up a small number of times. V and J are TRBV30 and TRBJ2-1; D is unclear. Germline CDR1 is GTSNPN and CDR2 is SVGIG (reference sequence). The V end was cut by 0 bases, the J end by 0 bases, with 3 bases between. The CDR3 extends over 13 amino acids. The CDR3 DNA reads TGTGCCTGGAGTGTAAACTCCTACAATGAGCAGTTCTTC. This codes for CAWSVNSYNEQFF.

About this clonotype itself: A junction end diverges from the germline sequence, so it may reflect a read error. In DNA form, the CDR3 reads TGTGCCACCAGTAGCGGGAGACTTTGGGAGCAGTACTTC. It yields the protein CATSSGRLWEQYF. The J gene is TRBJ2-7, the V gene TRBV10-3; TRBD2 aligns across 9 bases. The CDR3 length is 13 residues. The germline CDR1 and CDR2 sequences are ENHRY and SYGVKD.